This TCR beta chain was retrieved from a study of cytomegalovirus exposure and HLA in healthy donors. V lost 7 bases and J lost 4, with 14 bases in between. This CDR3 region has 13 residues. A multiplex PCR was run with 60 Vbeta primers and 13 Jbeta primers. Clones were read by immunoSEQ multiplex PCR, and TCRdb kept only the in-frame ones, dropping some. The sample yields about 160,000 clones, approximately 80% seen once. The chain combines TRBV23-1 with TRBJ2-7; D possibly corresponds to TRBD2 (6 bases). TRBV23-1 is noted as an ORF with a role that remains uncertain. This sequence originates from a woman aged 45 to 65 in good health and CMV-seropositive. Input material: PBMCs. CDR3 sequence (DNA): TGCGCCAGCACCTCGCGGGGAGAGTACGAGCAGTACTTC. It yields the protein CASTSRGEYEQYF.